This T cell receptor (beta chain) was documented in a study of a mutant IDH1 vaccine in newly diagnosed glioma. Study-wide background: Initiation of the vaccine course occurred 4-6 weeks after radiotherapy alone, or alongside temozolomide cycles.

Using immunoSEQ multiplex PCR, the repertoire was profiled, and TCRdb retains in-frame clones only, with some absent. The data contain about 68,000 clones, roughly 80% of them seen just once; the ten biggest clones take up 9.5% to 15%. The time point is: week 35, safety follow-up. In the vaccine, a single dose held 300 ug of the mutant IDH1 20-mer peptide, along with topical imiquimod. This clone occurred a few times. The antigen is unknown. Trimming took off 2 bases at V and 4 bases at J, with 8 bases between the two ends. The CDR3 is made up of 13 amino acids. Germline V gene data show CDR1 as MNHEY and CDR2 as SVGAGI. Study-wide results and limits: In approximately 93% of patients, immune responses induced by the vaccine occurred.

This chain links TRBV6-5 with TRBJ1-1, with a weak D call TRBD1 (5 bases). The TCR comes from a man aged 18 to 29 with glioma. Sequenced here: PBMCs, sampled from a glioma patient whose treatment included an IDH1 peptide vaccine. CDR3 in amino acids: CASSYLGGTEAFF. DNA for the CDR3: TGTGCCAGCAGTTACCTGGGGGGCACTGAAGCTTTCTTT.